This T cell receptor beta chain originates from a study of cytotoxic CD8 clonotypes in ibrutinib-treated CLL. Study summary: Included were approximately ten relapsed/refractory and roughly 15 treatment-naive patients, of whom 17 to 18 were IGHV unmutated. When averaged across all of the samples, the counts came to hundreds of thousands of productive templates and more than 75,000 productive rearrangements.

This clone occurred once. The target antigen is unknown. Depths of 1 in 200,000 to 1 in 1 million T cells were the sequencing target. Repertoires were generated with immunoSEQ multiplex PCR, while TCRdb's copy carries only in-frame clones and drops some. Among 35,000 to 40,000 clones, 70% were seen once, and the ten largest hold around 9.1%. The study, taken as a whole, reports: Sampling times (in sustained-remission versus progressing patients) were not the same.

This CDR3 comprises 14 residues. Unmatched junction bases numbered 8, after V lost 6 bases and J lost 4 bases. From germline, CDR1 is MNHEY and CDR2 SVGAGI. The material sequenced was PBMCs, taken at disease progression, from a patient treated with ibrutinib. The V call is TRBV6-5, the J call TRBJ2-5, with TRBD1 matching over 7 bases. This sequence was found in a human donor with chronic lymphocytic leukemia. CDR3 bases: TGTGCCAGCAGACCTACAGGGGCGGGAGAGACCCAGTACTTC. Translation: CASRPTGAGETQYF.